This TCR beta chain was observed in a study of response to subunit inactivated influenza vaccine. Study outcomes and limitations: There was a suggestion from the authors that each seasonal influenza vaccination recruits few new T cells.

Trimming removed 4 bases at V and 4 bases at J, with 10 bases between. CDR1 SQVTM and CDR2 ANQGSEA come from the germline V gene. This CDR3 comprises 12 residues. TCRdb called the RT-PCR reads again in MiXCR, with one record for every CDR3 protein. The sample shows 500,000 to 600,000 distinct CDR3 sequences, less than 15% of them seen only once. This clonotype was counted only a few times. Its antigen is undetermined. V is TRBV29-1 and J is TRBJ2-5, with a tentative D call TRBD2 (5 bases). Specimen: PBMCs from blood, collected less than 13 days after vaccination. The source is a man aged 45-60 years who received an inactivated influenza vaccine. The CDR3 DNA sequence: TGCAGCGTTGGCGACTACTCAGAGACCCAGTACTTC. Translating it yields CSVGDYSETQYF.